A single T cell receptor beta chain is shown here with its context. Its antigen is still unknown. This sample is part of a study of graft-versus-host responses after intestinal transplantation. Study-wide background: For around three years after anti-thymocyte globulin induction, all recipients took tacrolimus and steroids.

V lost 0 bases, J lost 5 bases, and 11 bases lay in between. The CDR3 has 14 amino acids. The germline gives CDR1 SGDLS, CDR2 YYNGEE. The data were produced by immunoSEQ multiplex PCR, yet TCRdb's version contains in-frame clones alone and is incomplete. The sample contains 95,000 to 150,000 clones, approximately 95% of which appear only once. This clonotype was sampled from a human donor who received an intestinal transplant. This sample comprised unstimulated CD4+ T cells sorted from spleen or lymph node cells, obtained before intestinal transplant. The chain combines TRBV9 with TRBJ2-5; D possibly corresponds to TRBD1 (6 bases). DNA of the CDR3: TGTGCCAGCAGCGTAGACCACAGGGCTGAGACCCAGTACTTC. Its protein product is CASSVDHRAETQYF.